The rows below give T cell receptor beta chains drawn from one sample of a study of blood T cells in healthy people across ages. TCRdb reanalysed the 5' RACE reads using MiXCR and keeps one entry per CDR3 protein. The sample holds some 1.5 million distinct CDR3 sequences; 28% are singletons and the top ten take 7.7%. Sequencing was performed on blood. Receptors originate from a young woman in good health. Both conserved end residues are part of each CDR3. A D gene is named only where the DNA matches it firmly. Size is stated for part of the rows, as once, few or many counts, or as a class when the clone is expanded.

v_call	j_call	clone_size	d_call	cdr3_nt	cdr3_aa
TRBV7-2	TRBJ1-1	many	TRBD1	TGTGCCAGCAGCCCTACAGGGGACACTGAAGCTTTCTTT	CASSPTGDTEAFF
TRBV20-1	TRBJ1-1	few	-	TGCAGTGCTAGTGGAGGGGGGCGGGGGGACACTGAAGCTTTCTTT	CSASGGGRGDTEAFF
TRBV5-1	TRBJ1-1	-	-	TGCGCCAGCAGCTTGCGTCAGTTGGAGGGTGAAGCTTTCTTT	CASSLRQLEGEAFF
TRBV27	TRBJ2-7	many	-	TGTGCCAGCAGTTTTTCCGTACTGTCAGGGAACTACGAGCAGTACTTC	CASSFSVLSGNYEQYF
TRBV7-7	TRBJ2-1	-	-	TGTGCCAGCAGCGCCGGACTGGGGCCCTTAGGTGAGCAGTTCTTC	CASSAGLGPLGEQFF
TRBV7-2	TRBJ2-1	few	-	TGTGCCAGCAGCTCTGACGCCCTGCGTGAGCAGTTCTTC	CASSSDALREQFF
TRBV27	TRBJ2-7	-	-	TGTGCCAGCAGTGATTCCGGGAAGATCGAGCAGTACTTC	CASSDSGKIEQYF
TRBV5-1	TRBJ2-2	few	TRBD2	TGCGCCAGCAGCTTGGATGGTAGCGGGGGTTGGCCAACCGGGGAGCTGTTTTTT	CASSLDGSGGWPTGELFF
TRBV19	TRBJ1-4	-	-	TGTGCCAGTAGTGAGCCCTCGGGAAAACTGTTTTTT	CASSEPSGKLFF
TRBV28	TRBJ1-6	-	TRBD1	TGTGCCAGCAGTTATAGGGGGCGTTCCTATAATTCACCCCTCCACTTT	CASSYRGRSYNSPLHF
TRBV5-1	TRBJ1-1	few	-	TGCGCCAGCAGCCGGGGGGACTCCACGACTGAAGCTTTCTTT	CASSRGDSTTEAFF
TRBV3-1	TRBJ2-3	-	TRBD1	TGTGCCAGCAGCTACTGGACAGGGAGGACCAGTACTAGCACAGATACGCAGTATTTT	CASSYWTGRTSTSTDTQYF
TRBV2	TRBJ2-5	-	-	TGTGCCAGCAGTGAAGTAAGAAAGACCCAGTACTTC	CASSEVRKTQYF
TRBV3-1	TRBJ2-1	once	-	TGTGCCAGCAGCCAAGGGGCCTTAGGCGTTCGCCTAGCGAAAAACAATGAGCAGTTCTTC	CASSQGALGVRLAKNNEQFF
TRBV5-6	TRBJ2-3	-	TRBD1	TGTGCCAGCAGCGCGGCCGGGACAGGGGGGACAGATACGCAGTATTTT	CASSAAGTGGTDTQYF
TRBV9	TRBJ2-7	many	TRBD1	TGTGCCAGCAGCGCCGGGGGACAGGGGGCAATCTACGAGCAGTACTTC	CASSAGGQGAIYEQYF
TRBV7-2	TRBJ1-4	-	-	TGTGCCAGCAGCTCTCGACAGGTTTCCGAAAAACTGTTTTTT	CASSSRQVSEKLFF
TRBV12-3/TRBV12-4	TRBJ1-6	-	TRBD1	TGTGCCAGCAGTTTAGAAGGGGGCGGTAGTTCACCCCTCCACTTT	CASSLEGGGSSPLHF
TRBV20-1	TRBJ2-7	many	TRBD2	TGCAGTGCTAGACCCCCTACTAGCGGCTCCTACGAGCAGTACTTC	CSARPPTSGSYEQYF
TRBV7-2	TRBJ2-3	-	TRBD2	TGTGCCAGCAGCCTGGTTTGGCGGGAGGGTAGCACAGATACGCAGTATTTT	CASSLVWREGSTDTQYF
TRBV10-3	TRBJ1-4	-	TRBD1	TGTGCCATCAGTCTCATGCCACCGGGACAGGGAGGGGAAAAACTGTTTTTT	CAISLMPPGQGGEKLFF
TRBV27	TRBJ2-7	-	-	TGTGACAGCCGGACAGTTCTCCACGAGCAGTACTTC	CDSRTVLHEQYF
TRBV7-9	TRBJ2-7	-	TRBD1	TGTGCCGGCAGCTTAGCGGTCGGGACAGGGGGGTACGAGCAGTACTTC	CAGSLAVGTGGYEQYF
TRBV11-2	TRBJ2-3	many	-	TGTGCCAGCAGCCCCCGGGGGGCAACCACAGATACGCAGTATTTT	CASSPRGATTDTQYF
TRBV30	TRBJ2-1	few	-	TGTGCCTGGAAAGCGGCTTCCTACAATGAGCAGTTCTTC	CAWKAASYNEQFF
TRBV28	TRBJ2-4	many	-	TGTGCCAGCAGTTACACCCTAGCCAAAAACATTCAGTACTTC	CASSYTLAKNIQYF
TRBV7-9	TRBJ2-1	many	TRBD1	TGTGCCAGCAGCTTAGCACAGGGGGACTACAATGAGCAGTTCTTC	CASSLAQGDYNEQFF
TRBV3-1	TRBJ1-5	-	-	TGTGCCAGCAGCCAAGGTATCCAGGGCAATCAGCCCCAGCATTTT	CASSQGIQGNQPQHF
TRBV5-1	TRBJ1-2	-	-	TGCGCCAGCAGCTTGGAAATGCCCAACTATGGCGACACCTTC	CASSLEMPNYGDTF
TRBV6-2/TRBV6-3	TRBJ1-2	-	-	TGTGCCAACAGCCCCAAGGACAACTATGGCTACACCTTC	CANSPKDNYGYTF
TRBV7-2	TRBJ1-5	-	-	TGTGCCAGCAGCTTTAGTGGGGGTGAGCCCCAGCATTTT	CASSFSGGEPQHF
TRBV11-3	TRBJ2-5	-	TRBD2	TGTGCCAGCAGCTTAAGCTCATCGGGACTAGCGAAAGAGACCCAGTACTTC	CASSLSSSGLAKETQYF
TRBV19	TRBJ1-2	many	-	TGTGCCAGCCGGGACGCAGGGAACTATGGCTACACCTTC	CASRDAGNYGYTF
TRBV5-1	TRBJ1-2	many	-	TGCGCCAGCAGCTTGACTGACGGGTTCAAGGGCTACACCTTC	CASSLTDGFKGYTF
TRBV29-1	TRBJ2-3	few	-	TGCAGCGTTGAAGTCCCGGGACTCCCAGTTACGCAGTATTTT	CSVEVPGLPVTQYF
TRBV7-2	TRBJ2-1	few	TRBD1	TGTGCCAGCAGCGAGGACAGGGGCTGGGTCTTC	CASSEDRGWVF
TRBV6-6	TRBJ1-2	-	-	TGTGCCAGCAGTTCCCCGGGGGAGAGAGGCTACACCTTT	CASSSPGERGYTF
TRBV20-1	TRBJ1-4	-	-	TGCAGTGTTTTCGGAGCAACTAATGAAAAACTGTTTTTT	CSVFGATNEKLFF
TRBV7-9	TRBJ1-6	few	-	TGTGCCAGCAGCCCGAGGGGAAGGAGCTCCTATAATTCACCCCTCCACTTT	CASSPRGRSSYNSPLHF
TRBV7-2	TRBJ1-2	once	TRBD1	TGTGCCAGCATGGTTAGACAGGGGGCTAGAGGCTACACCTTC	CASMVRQGARGYTF
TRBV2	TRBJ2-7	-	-	TGTGCCAGCAGTGTTGTAGGAACAGTTCATGGAGAGCAGTACTTC	CASSVVGTVHGEQYF
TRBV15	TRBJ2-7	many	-	TGTGCCACCAGCAGAGAGGTCGGCTCCTACGAGCAGTACTTC	CATSREVGSYEQYF
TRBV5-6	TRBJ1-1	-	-	TGTGCCAGCAGCCTGAAGCCCGCGGGGGACAAAAAAGCTTTCTTT	CASSLKPAGDKKAFF
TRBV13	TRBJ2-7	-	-	TGTGCCAGCAGCCCCGAGGGGGGGCGCGAGCAGTACTTC	CASSPEGGREQYF
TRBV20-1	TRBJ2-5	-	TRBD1	TGCAGTGCCGTGACAGGGGCGTTCGAGACCCAGTACTTC	CSAVTGAFETQYF
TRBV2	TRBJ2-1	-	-	TGTGCCAGCAGTGTGGGCAGGCCTCTGACCTACAATGAGCAGTTCTTC	CASSVGRPLTYNEQFF
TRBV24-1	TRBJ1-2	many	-	TGTGCCACCAGTGATGCATCAAGCACTGGCTACACCTTC	CATSDASSTGYTF
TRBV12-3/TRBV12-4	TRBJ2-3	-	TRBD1	TGTGCCAGCAGTGGGACAGGGGGGGGAAGAGATACGCAGTATTTT	CASSGTGGGRDTQYF
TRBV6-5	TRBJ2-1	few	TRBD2	TGTGCCAGCAGCCCCCGAGGGCGGGAGGGGTATGAGCAGTTCTTC	CASSPRGREGYEQFF
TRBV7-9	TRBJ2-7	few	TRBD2	TGTGCCAGCAGCGAACTAGCGGGGGGTTCCTACGAGCAGTACTTC	CASSELAGGSYEQYF